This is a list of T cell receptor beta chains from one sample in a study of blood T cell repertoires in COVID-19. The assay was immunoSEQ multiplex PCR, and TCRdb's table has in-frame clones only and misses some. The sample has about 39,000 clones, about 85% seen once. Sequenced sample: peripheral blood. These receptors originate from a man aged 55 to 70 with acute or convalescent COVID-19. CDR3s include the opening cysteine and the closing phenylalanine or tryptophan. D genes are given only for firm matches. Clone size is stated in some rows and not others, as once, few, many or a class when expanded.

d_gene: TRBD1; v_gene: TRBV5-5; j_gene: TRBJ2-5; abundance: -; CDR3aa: CASSLVGRGLETQYF; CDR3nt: TGTGCCAGCAGCTTGGTCGGTAGGGGGCTTGAGACCCAGTACTTC
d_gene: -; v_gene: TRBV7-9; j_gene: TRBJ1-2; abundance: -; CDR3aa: CASISGAYGYTF; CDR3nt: TGTGCCAGCATAAGTGGAGCTTATGGCTACACCTTC
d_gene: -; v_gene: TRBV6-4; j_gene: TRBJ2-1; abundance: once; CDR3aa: CASRSSLSSYNEQFF; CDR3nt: TGTGCCAGCAGGTCGTCCCTGAGCTCCTACAATGAGCAGTTCTTC
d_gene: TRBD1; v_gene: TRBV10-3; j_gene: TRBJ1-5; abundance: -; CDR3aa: CAISKLPPGQDNQPQHF; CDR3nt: TGTGCCATCAGTAAACTCCCACCGGGACAGGACAATCAGCCCCAGCATTTT
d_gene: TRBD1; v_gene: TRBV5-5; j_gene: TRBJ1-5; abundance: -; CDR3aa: CASSADRVSNQPQHF; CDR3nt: TGTGCCAGCAGCGCGGACAGGGTGAGCAATCAGCCCCAGCATTTT
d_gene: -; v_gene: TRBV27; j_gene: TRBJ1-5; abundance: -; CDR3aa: CASSLNQPGQPQHF; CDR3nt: TGTGCCAGCAGTTTAAATCAGCCGGGTCAGCCCCAGCATTTT
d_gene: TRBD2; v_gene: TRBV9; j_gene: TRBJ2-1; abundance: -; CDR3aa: CASSYTSGTYNEQFF; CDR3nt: TGTGCCAGCAGCTACACTAGCGGTACCTACAATGAGCAGTTCTTC
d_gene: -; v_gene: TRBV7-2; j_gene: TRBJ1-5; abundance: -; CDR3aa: CASSPLAGNQPQHF; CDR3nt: TGTGCCAGCAGCCCGTTGGCCGGCAATCAGCCCCAGCATTTT
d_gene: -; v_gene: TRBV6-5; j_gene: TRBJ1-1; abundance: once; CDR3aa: CASSYRTGGKAFF; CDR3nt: TGTGCCAGCAGTTACCGTACAGGTGGAAAAGCTTTCTTT
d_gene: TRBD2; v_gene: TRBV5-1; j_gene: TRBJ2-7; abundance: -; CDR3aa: CASSFTSGTYEQYF; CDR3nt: TGCGCCAGCAGCTTTACTAGCGGGACCTACGAGCAGTACTTC
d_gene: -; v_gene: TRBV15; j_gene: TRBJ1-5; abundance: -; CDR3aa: CATSRSGDNQPQHF; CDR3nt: TGTGCCACCAGCAGATCAGGGGACAATCAGCCCCAGCATTTT
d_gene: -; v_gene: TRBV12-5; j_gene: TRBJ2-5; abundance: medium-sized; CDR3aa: CASGSRQIETQYF; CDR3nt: TGTGCTAGTGGTTCGAGACAGATAGAGACCCAGTACTTC
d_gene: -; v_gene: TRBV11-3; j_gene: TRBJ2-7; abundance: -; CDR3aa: CASSFQTGRNEQYF; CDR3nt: TGTGCCAGCAGCTTTCAGACAGGGAGGAACGAGCAGTACTTC
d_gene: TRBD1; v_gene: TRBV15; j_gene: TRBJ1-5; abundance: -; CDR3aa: CATSRDGAGGQPQHF; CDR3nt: TGTGCCACCAGCAGAGATGGGGCAGGGGGTCAGCCCCAGCATTTT